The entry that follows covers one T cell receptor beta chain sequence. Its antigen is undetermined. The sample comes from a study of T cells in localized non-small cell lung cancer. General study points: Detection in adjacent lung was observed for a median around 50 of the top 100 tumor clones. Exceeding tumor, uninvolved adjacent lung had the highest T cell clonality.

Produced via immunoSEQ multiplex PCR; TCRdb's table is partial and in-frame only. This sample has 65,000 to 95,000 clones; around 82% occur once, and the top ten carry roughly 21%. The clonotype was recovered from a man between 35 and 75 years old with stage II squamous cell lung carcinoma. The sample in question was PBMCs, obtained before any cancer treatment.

CDR3 protein: CASSLLAVDTDTQYF. The CDR3 coding sequence is TGTGCCAGCAGTCTACTAGCGGTTGACACAGATACGCAGTATTTT. The chain is built from TRBV28 and TRBJ2-3, with 8 positions matching TRBD2. With 5 bases clipped from V and 2 bases from J, the junction kept 6 bases outside the gene matches. Germline assignment: CDR1 MDHEN and CDR2 SYDVKM. The CDR3 covers 15 residues.